The 16 T cell receptor beta chains below were found in one sample sequenced in a study of T cell responses to AZD1222 COVID-19 vaccine. Method: immunoSEQ multiplex PCR; TCRdb's copy keeps in-frame clones and lacks some. The table records 100,000 to 150,000 clones, 85% to 90% of them present only once. This material consisted of peripheral blood, taken on day 0 of AZD1222 vaccination. These receptors came from an adult in good health.

The V gene is TRBV2, the J gene TRBJ1-5; perhaps TRBD1 as D (6 bases). The CDR3 covers 15 residues. Germline V gene data show CDR1 as SNHLY and CDR2 as FYNNEI. V was pared by 6 bases and J by 6 bases, with 18 bases between. The CDR3 coding sequence is TGTGCCAGCAGCGCCGAACAGGGATTCCGTCAGCCCCAGCATTTT. This gives the protein CASSAEQGFRQPQHF.

This chain joins TRBV4-2 and TRBJ2-5, with D possibly being TRBD2 (6 bases). Trimming took 1 base from V and 1 from J, leaving 10 bases between them. Germline values: CDR1 LGHNA, CDR2 YNFKEQ. This CDR3 region has 15 residues. The CDR3 nucleotides read TGTGCCAGCAGCCAAGGGATAGCGGTCCAAGAGACCCAGTACTTC. Its protein product is CASSQGIAVQETQYF.

This chain uses TRBV18 with TRBJ2-2; the match to TRBD2 covers 9 bases. The CDR3 covers 18 residues. Germline V lookup: CDR1 KGHSH, CDR2 LQKENI. With V trimmed by 3 bases and J by 3 bases, 11 bases remained unmatched. The DNA for the CDR3 is TGTGCCAGCTCACCGTTCTTAGCGGGAGAGGCTGACACCGGGGAGCTGTTTTTT. Protein sequence: CASSPFLAGEADTGELFF. The whole variable domain, remainder taken from reference TRBV18 and TRBJ2-2, is NAGVMQNPRHLVRRRGQEARLRCSPMKGHSHVYWYRQLPEEGLKFMVYLQKENIIDESGMPKERFSAEFPKEGPSILRIQQVVRGDSAAYFCASSPFLAGEADTGELFFGEGSRLTVL.

This chain connects TRBV6-4 to TRBJ2-1; D remains ambiguous. From germline, CDR1 is MRHNA and CDR2 SNTAGT. The CDR3 consists of 13 residues. Deletions cut 3 bases from V and 10 bases from J, with 13 bases between. The CDR3 loop is CASSEGQLGEQFF. The DNA for the CDR3 is TGTGCCAGCAGTGAAGGCCAGCTCGGCGAGCAGTTCTTC.

In DNA form, the CDR3 reads TGCGCCAGCAGTGCGTTCATGCAGATCACCGGGGAGCTGTTTTTT. Residues: CASSAFMQITGELFF. The chain combines TRBV10-2 with TRBJ2-2; D remains unclear. The CDR3 has 15 residues. V was shortened by 4 bases and J by 4 bases, with 13 bases between the two germline ends. Germline V gives CDR1 WSHSY, CDR2 SAAADI.

The V gene is TRBV28, the J gene TRBJ2-3; weak D call: TRBD2 (6 bases). The CDR3 totals 15 residues. V lost 4 bases and J lost 0, with 11 bases in between. Germline values: CDR1 MDHEN, CDR2 SYDVKM. CDR3 loop: CASSSPGLSTDTQYF. Written as DNA, the CDR3 is TGTGCCAGCAGTTCACCGGGACTGAGCACAGATACGCAGTATTTT.

The chain links TRBV7-3 to TRBJ1-5; D gene uncertain. This CDR3 contains 13 residues. Germline CDR1 reads SGHTA; CDR2 reads FQGTGA. The ends were cut back, 2 bases at V and 4 bases at J, with 6 bases in the middle. The CDR3 loop is CASSLRANQPQHF. CDR3 sequence (DNA): TGTGCCAGCAGCTTACGGGCAAATCAGCCCCAGCATTTT.

The V and J genes are TRBV6-5 and TRBJ1-1; D is possibly TRBD1 (5 bases). This CDR3 has 15 amino acids. With 2 bases removed from V and 0 bases from J, the gap between germline ends came to 10 bases. CDR1 is MNHEY, CDR2 SVGAGI, per germline. In nucleotides, the CDR3 is TGTGCCAGCAGTTACACGACAGACTTGAACACTGAAGCTTTCTTT. This gives the protein CASSYTTDLNTEAFF.

The genes are TRBV21-1 and TRBJ2-7; the D call in the table, TRBD2, was not verified against the DNA. TRBV21-1 is flagged as a pseudogene. The CDR3 totals 16 residues. The CDR3 region is CASSYQTSGASYEQYF. The CDR3 DNA follows: TGTGCCAGCAGCTATCAGACTAGCGGAGCCTCCTACGAGCAGTACTTC.

The chain uses TRBV2 and TRBJ2-3; 8 bases are a match to TRBD1. The CDR3 consists of 12 residues. Germline V gene data show CDR1 as SNHLY and CDR2 as FYNNEI. After removal of 10 bases from V and 1 base from J, the junction contained 1 base not matched to a gene. CDR3 residues: CAKGQGTDTQYF. The DNA for the CDR3 is TGTGCCAAGGGACAGGGCACAGATACGCAGTATTTT.

The V gene is TRBV5-6, the J gene TRBJ1-6; D is uncertain. Germline V gives CDR1 SGHDT, CDR2 YYEEEE. This CDR3 comprises 14 residues. Trimming shortened V by 1 base and J by 10 bases, and 12 bases separated the two germline ends. The CDR3 bases are TGTGCCAGCAGCTTGACGCAGCTAGCCTCACCCCTCCACTTT. Translating gives CASSLTQLASPLHF.

The V and J genes are TRBV4-3 and TRBJ2-2; 8 positions match TRBD1. The CDR3 contains 17 residues. The ends lost 3 bases at V and 7 bases at J; junction bases unmatched: 13. The germline V gene has CDR1 LGHNA and CDR2 YSLEER. The chain's CDR3 is CASSHGTGYSRFGELFF. The CDR3 DNA reads as TGCGCCAGCAGCCACGGGACAGGATACTCCCGCTTCGGGGAGCTGTTTTTT.

The V call is TRBV6-5, the J call TRBJ2-2; a possible D gene is TRBD1 (6 bases). Germline V gene lookup returns CDR1 MNHEY and CDR2 SVGAGI. The CDR3 consists of 14 residues. The V end lost 6 bases, the J end lost 7 bases, and 15 bases lay between the germline ends. CDR3 in amino acids: CASRPSGAVGELFF. CDR3 nucleotide sequence: TGTGCCAGCAGACCCTCAGGGGCCGTCGGGGAGCTGTTTTTT.

V and J are TRBV28 and TRBJ1-1; 11 bases are a match to TRBD1. J lost 4 bases, V lost 10 bases, and 11 bases had no gene match. There are 15 residues in the CDR3. Germline V gene sequence: CDR1 MDHEN, CDR2 SYDVKM. CDR3: CATTSGQGAFTEAFF. CDR3 in DNA: TGTGCCACCACCTCTGGACAGGGGGCTTTCACTGAAGCTTTCTTT.

The chain uses TRBV6-5 and TRBJ2-1; 7 nucleotides agree with TRBD1. CDR1 is MNHEY, CDR2 SVGAGI, per germline. The CDR3 covers 13 residues. V shed 4 bases and J 10 bases; nucleotides not matched to a gene: 7. Here the CDR3 reads CASSSAGGWEQFF. In DNA form, the CDR3 reads TGTGCCAGCAGTTCCGCAGGGGGATGGGAGCAGTTCTTC.

The chain combines TRBV2 with TRBJ1-2; D remains ambiguous. Germline-derived CDR1 and CDR2 are SNHLY and FYNNEI. V gave up 1 base and J gave up 8 bases, with 11 bases separating them. The CDR3 has 13 amino acids. This CDR3 reads CASSEGGRGGYTF. CDR3 DNA sequence: TGTGCCAGCAGTGAAGGAGGGCGCGGCGGCTACACCTTC.